One sample yielded the 31 T cell receptor beta chains listed below, sequenced in a study of T cells in Graves' hyperthyroidism and ophthalmopathy. TCR beta CDR3 region amplification was performed from RNA transcripts. HTBI primers were used for first-round RT-PCR of the TCR CDR3. TCRdb recomputed calls from the multiplex PCR reads with MiXCR, one row per CDR3 protein. The sample yields roughly 300,000 distinct CDR3 sequences, roughly 18% seen once. Sequencing used blood. The receptors were gathered from a woman between 45 and 60 years old with Graves' hyperthyroidism.

In its sample, this clonotype was seen a few times. The rearrangement uses TRBV6-1 and TRBJ1-1; 9 positions agree with TRBD1. Germline V gene lookup returns CDR1 MNHNS and CDR2 SASEGT. V was clipped by 7 bases and J by 5 bases; unmatched bases: 8. The CDR3 totals 14 residues. CDR3 DNA: TGTGCCAGCAATTCGCGGACAGGGGTAACTGAAGCTTTCTTT. It yields the protein CASNSRTGVTEAFF.

This clonotype was counted a few times. The V and J genes are TRBV20-1 and TRBJ2-5; D is uncertain. The ends were cut back, 2 bases at V and 5 bases at J, with 6 bases in the middle. The CDR3 extends over 11 amino acids. The germline CDR1 and CDR2 sequences are DFQATT and SNEGSKA (reference sequence). CDR3: CSARMRETQYF. CDR3 sequence (DNA): TGCAGTGCTAGAATGAGGGAGACCCAGTACTTC.

The chain employs TRBV20-1 and TRBJ2-1; 11 positions agree with TRBD2. Germline-derived CDR1 and CDR2 are DFQATT and SNEGSKA (reference sequence). The CDR3 loop spans 11 amino acids. CDR3 sequence reads: CRVAGGAEQFF. In nucleotides, the CDR3 is TGCAGGGTAGCGGGAGGGGCTGAGCAGTTCTTC.

The chain couples TRBV3-1 to TRBJ2-1, with D possibly matching TRBD2 (6 bases). Germline V lookup: CDR1 LGHDT, CDR2 YNNKEL (reference sequence). The germline V and J ends were trimmed by 4 bases and 0 bases, with 13 bases remaining between them. This CDR3 comprises 16 residues. The CDR3: CASSRGTSPSYNEQFF. The CDR3 coding sequence is TGTGCCAGCAGCCGAGGGACTTCGCCCTCCTACAATGAGCAGTTCTTC.

The chain employs TRBV27 and TRBJ2-5; D possibly corresponds to TRBD1 (6 bases). Germline V gives CDR1 MNHEY, CDR2 SMNVEV (reference sequence). Trimming took off 8 bases at V and 4 bases at J, with 14 bases between the two ends. This CDR3 is built from 13 residues. The CDR3 DNA is TGTGCCAGCGGAAACAGGGCTGGAGAGACCCAGTACTTC. Protein sequence: CASGNRAGETQYF.

The chain recombines TRBV18 with TRBJ2-7; 9 positions match TRBD1. V gave up 3 bases and J gave up 1 base; unmatched junction bases: 4. The CDR3 totals 15 residues. CDR1 is KGHSH, CDR2 LQKENI, per germline. The CDR3, as DNA: TGTGCCAGCTCACCTGGGACAGGGAGGTCCTACGAGCAGTACGTC. Translation gives CASSPGTGRSYEQYV.

This clonotype appeared many times. This chain connects TRBV6-5 to TRBJ2-3; no clear D gene. The germline V gene has CDR1 MNHEY and CDR2 SVGAGI. This CDR3 comprises 14 residues. V shed 2 bases and J shed 1 base, with 7 bases lying between them. The CDR3 is CASSYRSGTDTQYF. In nucleotides, the CDR3 is TGTGCCAGCAGTTACAGGAGTGGCACAGATACGCAGTATTTT.

This clonotype showed up just a few times. The chain employs TRBV5-1 and TRBJ2-1, with 9 nucleotides matching TRBD2. Germline lookup yields CDR1 SGHRS and CDR2 YFSETQ. V lost 4 bases and J lost 8; bases outside the gene matches: 13. CDR3 length: 16 amino acids. This chain's CDR3 is CASSPQGGGAWDEQFF. As DNA, the CDR3 is TGCGCCAGCAGCCCTCAGGGCGGGGGGGCTTGGGATGAGCAGTTCTTC.

Ten or more counts support this clonotype. As DNA, the CDR3 is TGTGCCAGCAGCCAACCCGGACTAGCTGACCAAGAGACCCAGTACTTC. It yields the protein CASSQPGLADQETQYF. This chain uses TRBV3-1 with TRBJ2-5, with 8 bases matching TRBD2. This CDR3 comprises 16 residues. J lost 0 bases, V lost 2 bases, and 5 bases had no gene match. Per germline, CDR1 LGHDT and CDR2 YNNKEL (reference sequence).

This clonotype showed up just a few times. The rearrangement links TRBV6-1 to TRBJ2-5; 9 bases fit TRBD2. CDR1 and CDR2 (germline): MNHNS, SASEGT. The CDR3 covers 15 residues. With 4 bases clipped from V and 0 bases from J, the junction kept 3 bases outside the gene matches. Here the CDR3 reads CASSGLAGNQETQYF. In DNA, the CDR3 is TGTGCCAGCAGTGGTCTAGCGGGGAACCAAGAGACCCAGTACTTC.

This clonotype was seen more than once but under ten times. V and J are TRBV7-9 and TRBJ2-2, with a possible D match to TRBD2 (6 bases). The CDR3 sequence is 17 residues long. V was cut by 3 bases and J by 2 bases, with 16 bases left in between. Germline V gene data show CDR1 as SEHNR and CDR2 as FQNEAQ (reference sequence). The CDR3: CASSFGKMGLNTGELFF. The CDR3 nucleotides read TGTGCCAGCAGCTTTGGGAAGATGGGACTTAACACCGGGGAGCTGTTTTTT.

The rearrangement links TRBV20-1 to TRBJ2-3, with 8 bases fitting TRBD2. The trim removed 6 bases at V and 6 bases at J, leaving 11 bases unmatched. Germline CDR1 reads DFQATT; CDR2 reads SNEGSKA (reference sequence). The CDR3 covers 14 residues. The CDR3 here is CSAPAQREPDTQYF. The DNA for the CDR3 is TGCAGTGCACCAGCCCAGCGGGAGCCTGATACGCAGTATTTT.

There are a few counts of this clonotype. V usage is TRBV6-1 and J usage is TRBJ2-2; no clear D gene. The V end was cut by 7 bases, the J end by 4 bases, with 13 bases between. The CDR3 spans 14 residues. Germline assignment: CDR1 MNHNS and CDR2 SASEGT. CDR3 bases: TGTGCCAGCACCGAAAACCCGATCACCGGGGAGCTGTTTTTT. Translation: CASTENPITGELFF.

Remarks on this clonotype: This may come from a read error, since a much larger clone is one base off. The chain joins TRBV20-1 to TRBJ2-7; 8 nucleotides line up with TRBD1. From germline, CDR1 is DFQATT and CDR2 SNEGSKA (reference sequence). The CDR3 consists of 17 residues. DNA for the CDR3: TGCGGTGCTAGAGATCCAACCAGGGGGCGAGGCTCCTACGAGCAGTACTTC. This codes for CGARDPTRGRGSYEQYF.

This clonotype was seen repeatedly, ten times or more. The chain combines TRBV11-2 with TRBJ2-1; D uncertain. Trimming cost V 5 bases and J 7 bases, with 9 bases left between them. The CDR3 loop spans 12 amino acids. The germline gives CDR1 SGHAT, CDR2 FQNNGV. CDR3 loop: CASSQKLNEQFF. The CDR3 coding sequence is TGTGCCAGCAGCCAGAAGTTAAATGAGCAGTTCTTC.

The sample holds one count of this clonotype. The chain employs TRBV19 and TRBJ1-4; D is unresolved. The CDR3 extends over 14 amino acids. With 3 bases removed from V and 2 bases from J, the gap between germline ends came to 7 bases. The germline V gene encodes CDR1 LNHDA and CDR2 SQIVND (reference sequence). In DNA form, the CDR3 reads TGTGCCAGTAGTATTCTAAATACTAATGAAAAACTGTTTTTT. Encoded protein: CASSILNTNEKLFF.

This clonotype was recorded many times. The CDR3 sequence is CAWSAGGNTEAFF. The CDR3 DNA reads as TGTGCCTGGAGTGCAGGCGGGAACACTGAAGCTTTCTTT. The gene calls are TRBV30 and TRBJ1-1; D remains ambiguous. The CDR3 contains 13 residues. Germline CDR1 is GTSNPN and CDR2 is SVGIG (reference sequence). V lost 1 base, J lost 1 base, and 7 bases lay in between.

The chain employs TRBV27 and TRBJ2-1; possibly TRBD1 for D (5 bases). The CDR3 sequence is 13 residues long. The V gene's germline CDR1 is MNHEY and CDR2 SMNVEV (reference sequence). V was cut by 6 bases and J by 10 bases, with 16 bases left in between. The CDR3: CASSSLTAPEQFF. The CDR3 bases are TGTGCCAGCAGCTCCTTGACAGCGCCGGAGCAGTTCTTC.

This clonotype appeared many times. The chain links TRBV30 to TRBJ1-4, with D unclear. Deletions cut 2 bases from V and 8 bases from J, with 15 bases between. CDR1 and CDR2 (germline): GTSNPN, SVGIG (reference sequence). The CDR3 consists of 14 residues. The chain's CDR3 is CAWSFQELHEKLFF. The CDR3, as DNA: TGTGCCTGGAGTTTTCAGGAACTACACGAAAAACTGTTTTTT.

A few counts support this clonotype. The genes are TRBV5-1 and TRBJ2-2; D might be TRBD2 (6 bases). CDR3 size: 16 residues. Germline CDR1 SGHRS, CDR2 YFSETQ. V lost 0 bases to trimming and J lost 1 base, with 10 bases between them. The CDR3 loop is CASSLGLAQNTGELFF. The CDR3 nucleotides are TGCGCCAGCAGCTTGGGGCTAGCGCAGAACACCGGGGAGCTGTTTTTT.

Points on this clonotype: This may arise from a read error, as a much more abundant clone is one base away. The chain uses TRBV11-2 and TRBJ2-7; D possibly uses TRBD1 or TRBD2 (5 bases each). The CDR3 consists of 13 residues. Germline V gene sequence: CDR1 SGHAT, CDR2 FQNNGV. CDR3 DNA: TGTACCAGCAGCTTAATAGCTGGGGGAGAGCAGTACTTC. Protein sequence: CTSSLIAGGEQYF.

In regard to this clonotype: The germline gene is not matched at one end of the junction; a read error may be the cause. The chain recombines TRBV4-1 with TRBJ1-1, with a weak D call TRBD1 (6 bases). Germline assignment: CDR1 MGHRA and CDR2 YSYEKL. The CDR3 is made up of 14 amino acids. CDR3 DNA: TGCACCAGCAGCCAAGAGGCGGACAGAGTTGAAGCTTTCTTT. Residues: CTSSQEADRVEAFF.

This clonotype was recorded at least ten times. The gene calls are TRBV28 and TRBJ2-7; TRBD2 matches at 11 bases. Germline V lookup: CDR1 MDHEN, CDR2 SYDVKM. This CDR3 contains 14 residues. V lost 3 bases to trimming and J lost 5 bases; unmatched junction nucleotides: 3. In nucleotides, the CDR3 is TGTGCCAGCAGTTTGCTAGCGGGAGGCCACGAGCAGTACTTC. Encoded protein: CASSLLAGGHEQYF. The variable domain in full, with the rest retrieved from reference TRBV28 and TRBJ2-7, is DVKVTQSSRYLVKRTGEKVFLECVQDMDHENMFWYRQDPGLGLRLIYFSYDVKMKEKGDIPEGYSVSREKKERFSLILESASTNQTSMYLCASSLLAGGHEQYFGPGTRLTVT.

The chain is built from TRBV12-3 or TRBV12-4 and TRBJ1-1, with TRBD1 matching 7 bases. This CDR3 contains 14 residues. V was pared by 8 bases and J by 5 bases, with 11 bases of the junction left unmatched. The CDR3: CASLTGEYSTEAFF. The CDR3 nucleotides are TGTGCCAGCCTAACAGGGGAGTATTCAACTGAAGCTTTCTTT.

This clonotype was detected only a few times. The chain couples TRBV20-1 to TRBJ1-1; the match to TRBD1 covers 8 bases. The V gene end was trimmed by 5 bases and the J gene end by 3 bases; junction bases not matched to a gene: 17. CDR1 is DFQATT and CDR2 is SNEGSKA in the germline V gene (reference sequence). The CDR3 loop spans 17 amino acids. CDR3 loop: CSAGGGRQGRSDTEAFF. The DNA for the CDR3 is TGCAGTGCTGGCGGGGGTCGACAGGGGCGATCGGACACTGAAGCTTTCTTT.

This clonotype was recorded many times. This rearrangement joins TRBV7-9 to TRBJ1-1; D not resolved. The V end was cut by 7 bases, the J end by 4 bases, with 7 bases between. The CDR3 consists of 11 residues. In germline, CDR1 is SEHNR, CDR2 FQNEAQ (reference sequence). The DNA for the CDR3 is TGTGCCAGCATGGGGAGCACTGAAGCTTTCTTT. This sequence encodes CASMGSTEAFF. The full variable domain, with the rest looked up from reference TRBV7-9 and TRBJ1-1, is DTGVSQNPRHKITKRGQNVTFRCDPISEHNRLYWYRQTLGQGPEFLTYFQNEAQLEKSRLLSDRFSAERPKGSFSTLEIQRTEQGDSAMYLCASMGSTEAFFGQGTRLTVV.

The chain combines TRBV20-1 with TRBJ2-3; D perhaps matches TRBD2 (6 bases). The length of the CDR3 is 13 residues. V lost 5 bases and J lost 2, with 11 bases in between. In germline, CDR1 is DFQATT, CDR2 SNEGSKA (reference sequence). The CDR3 region has the DNA TGCAGTGCTCTAACGGGAGACACAGATACGCAGTATTTT. Amino acid sequence: CSALTGDTDTQYF.

Many counts were recorded for this clonotype. The chain links TRBV28 to TRBJ1-2, with 10 bases identical to TRBD1. Losses at the gene ends were 5 bases for V and 5 bases for J; bases not matched to a gene: 14. CDR1 MDHEN and CDR2 SYDVKM come from the germline V gene. This CDR3 is 17 amino acids long. The CDR3 DNA reads as TGTGCCAGCAGTCCCGACAGGGGGCTCGTCTACCTTTATGGCTACACCTTC. As protein: CASSPDRGLVYLYGYTF.

The chain uses TRBV5-1 and TRBJ2-4; perhaps D is TRBD1 or TRBD2 (5 bases each). Germline assignment: CDR1 SGHRS and CDR2 YFSETQ. Trimming shortened V by 5 bases and J by 3 bases, and 12 bases separated the two germline ends. The CDR3 is 14 amino acids. The CDR3 is CASSGGRGKNIQYF. CDR3 nucleotide sequence: TGCGCCAGCAGTGGGGGTCGAGGCAAAAACATTCAGTACTTC. Variable domain in full (rest from reference TRBV5-1 and TRBJ2-4): KAGVTQTPRYLIKTRGQQVTLSCSPISGHRSVSWYQQTPGQGLQFLFEYFSETQRNKGNFPGRFSGRQFSNSRSEMNVSTLELGDSALYLCASSGGRGKNIQYFGAGTRLSVL.

This clonotype came up many times. The chain uses TRBV27 and TRBJ1-4; D is ambiguous. V lost 4 bases and J 0 bases, leaving 15 bases between the germline ends. The CDR3 consists of 17 residues. The V gene's germline CDR1 is MNHEY and CDR2 SMNVEV (reference sequence). CDR3 protein: CASSSDIFRPTNEKLFF. The CDR3 region has the DNA TGTGCCAGCAGTTCCGACATATTCCGACCAACTAATGAAAAACTGTTTTTT.

The sample holds a few counts of this clonotype. V is TRBV2 and J is TRBJ2-5; D is possibly TRBD1 or TRBD2 (5 bases each). V dropped 1 base and J dropped 3 bases, with 9 bases sitting between them. Germline V lookup: CDR1 SNHLY, CDR2 FYNNEI. The CDR3 has 14 residues. This CDR3 is CASSEDRGEETQYF. Written as DNA, the CDR3 is TGTGCCAGCAGTGAAGACCGGGGCGAAGAGACCCAGTACTTC.